Presented here are 27 T cell receptor beta chains from one specimen sequenced in a study of immune cell composition in non-small cell lung cancer (dated by TCRdb to about 2017). Libraries came from the immunoSEQ multiplex PCR assay. Held by TCRdb, this immuneACCESS table contains in-frame sequences only and omits some clones. Under half of the omission traces to an unresolved V gene where checked; the cause of the rest is unknown. This sample comprises some 2,500 clones, roughly 80% of them detected only once. Jointly, the top ten make up 9.7% of the sample. The sequenced sample was lung tumor tissue. These receptors were taken from a human donor with non-small cell lung cancer.

This chain joins TRBV18 and TRBJ2-2, with TRBD1 matching over 7 bases. The CDR3 has 14 amino acids. V shed 6 bases, J shed 3 bases, and the junction held 4 bases outside the gene matches. Germline CDR1 and CDR2: KGHSH and LQKENI. Here the CDR3 reads CASSPGTDTGELFF. DNA for the CDR3: TGTGCCAGCTCTCCTGGGACAGACACCGGGGAGCTGTTTTTT.

The rearrangement links TRBV9 to TRBJ2-1; 10 nucleotides line up with TRBD2. V dropped 0 bases and J dropped 6; count of bases not matched to a gene: 12. Germline loops: CDR1 SGDLS, CDR2 YYNGEE. There are 18 residues in the CDR3. The CDR3 spells CASSVGDFSGRFVNEQFF. The CDR3, as DNA: TGTGCCAGCAGCGTAGGAGACTTTAGCGGGAGGTTTGTCAATGAGCAGTTCTTC.

The chain employs TRBV28 and TRBJ1-5; possibly TRBD1 for D (5 bases). The CDR3 covers 14 residues. Germline assignment: CDR1 MDHEN and CDR2 SYDVKM. Trimming pared 8 bases from V and 1 base from J, leaving 12 bases between. CDR3 DNA sequence: TGTGCCAGCCGGGACTTTAGGAGCAATCAGCCCCAGCATTTT. This codes for CASRDFRSNQPQHF. Supplemented by reference TRBV28 and TRBJ1-5, the full variable domain reads DVKVTQSSRYLVKRTGEKVFLECVQDMDHENMFWYRQDPGLGLRLIYFSYDVKMKEKGDIPEGYSVSREKKERFSLILESASTNQTSMYLCASRDFRSNQPQHFGDGTRLSIL.

CDR3 region: CASSISQGMAEAFF. DNA for the CDR3: TGTGCCAGCAGTATTTCACAGGGAATGGCTGAAGCTTTCTTT. The V and J genes are TRBV25-1 and TRBJ1-1, with TRBD1 as a possible D gene (6 bases). Trimming left V 5 bases short and J 6 bases short, with 16 bases between. The CDR3 spans 14 residues. The germline V gene encodes CDR1 MGHDK and CDR2 SYGVNS.

The rearrangement uses TRBV11-2 and TRBJ1-3; D ambiguous. Germline V CDR1 and CDR2: SGHAT, FQNNGV. V was pared by 4 bases and J by 1 base, with 8 bases between. The CDR3 has 14 amino acids. As DNA, the CDR3 is TGTGCCAGCAGCTCTCCGGGGTCTGGAAACACCATATATTTT. Its protein is CASSSPGSGNTIYF.

This sequence joins TRBV6-1 and TRBJ2-5; D possibly corresponds to TRBD2 (5 bases). With 2 bases removed from V and 1 base from J, the gap between germline ends came to 11 bases. CDR3 length equals 15 residues. Germline V gene data show CDR1 as MNHNS and CDR2 as SASEGT. Here the CDR3 DNA reads TGTGCCAGCAGTGAAATGGTGGACTCCCAAGAGACCCAGTACTTC. Protein sequence: CASSEMVDSQETQYF.

V usage is TRBV14 and J usage is TRBJ2-5; D ambiguous. CDR3 size: 12 residues. In germline, CDR1 is SGHDN, CDR2 FVKESK. Trimming took off 1 base at V and 7 bases at J, with 7 bases between the two ends. The CDR3 region has the DNA TGTGCCAGCAGCCAAGTATCGGGGACCCAGTACTTC. This sequence encodes CASSQVSGTQYF.

The chain joins TRBV7-3 to TRBJ1-1; D gene ambiguous. CDR1 is SGHTA and CDR2 is FQGTGA in the germline V gene. The CDR3 contains 13 residues. V was cut by 5 bases and J by 0 bases, with 7 bases left in between. The CDR3: CASSLELNTEAFF. CDR3 sequence (DNA): TGTGCCAGCAGCCTAGAACTGAACACTGAAGCTTTCTTT.

The chain couples TRBV2 to TRBJ1-2; tentatively, D is TRBD1 (5 bases). The CDR3 extends over 11 amino acids. CDR1 and CDR2 (germline): SNHLY, FYNNEI. V lost 6 bases to trimming and J lost 4 bases, with 6 bases between them. In DNA form, the CDR3 reads TGTGCCAGCAGCGACAGCTATGGCTACACCTTC. Translated: CASSDSYGYTF.

This chain joins TRBV11-2 and TRBJ2-1, with 7 bases lining up with TRBD1. With 0 bases clipped from V and 10 bases from J, the junction kept 9 bases outside the gene matches. This CDR3 contains 15 residues. Per the germline V gene, CDR1 is SGHAT and CDR2 is FQNNGV. CDR3 nucleotide sequence: TGTGCCAGCAGCTTAGATGAGGGGGCCTTCTGGGAGCAGTTCTTC. Its protein is CASSLDEGAFWEQFF.

This clone was seen a single time. The chain links TRBV2 to TRBJ2-3, with 10 bases aligning to TRBD2. The V gene end was trimmed by 7 bases and the J gene end by 6 bases; junction bases not matched to a gene: 7. CDR3 size: 14 residues. The germline CDR1 and CDR2 sequences are SNHLY and FYNNEI. CDR3 DNA sequence: TGTGCCAGCACGGGACTAGCGAACGACGATACGCAGTATTTT. Translation: CASTGLANDDTQYF.

V is TRBV7-8 and J is TRBJ1-5; 10 bases fit TRBD1. V was clipped by 4 bases and J by 4 bases; unmatched bases: 7. Germline-derived CDR1 and CDR2 are SGHVS and FQNEAQ. This CDR3 region has 16 residues. The CDR3 coding sequence is TGTGCCAGCAGCTCCCGGGACAGGGGAGTGAATCAGCCCCAGCATTTT. It translates to CASSSRDRGVNQPQHF.

The V gene is TRBV19, the J gene TRBJ2-3, with 12 bases lining up with TRBD2. There are 15 residues in the CDR3. Unmatched junction bases numbered 4, after V lost 4 bases and J lost 5 bases. The V gene's germline CDR1 is LNHDA and CDR2 SQIVND (reference sequence). The CDR3 nucleotides read TGTGCCAGTAGTAGTCTAGCGGGAGGGGAAGATACGCAGTATTTT. It codes for CASSSLAGGEDTQYF.

The rearrangement links TRBV29-1 to TRBJ2-7, with a possible D match to TRBD2 (6 bases). Trimming cost V 4 bases and J 2 bases, with 18 bases left between them. CDR3 length equals 15 residues. Germline V gene sequence: CDR1 SQVTM, CDR2 ANQGSEA. The DNA for the CDR3 is TGCAGCGTTGTTCCCGCGACTAGTGCAACCTACGAGCAGTACTTC. It translates to CSVVPATSATYEQYF.

The J gene is TRBJ2-3, the V gene TRBV10-2, with TRBD2 matching 8 bases. The V and J ends lost 6 bases and 5 bases, in that order; junction bases with no gene match: 7. The CDR3 extends over 14 amino acids. CDR1 is WSHSY, CDR2 SAAADI, per germline. The CDR3 DNA reads as TGCGCCAGCAGCCCCGCGGGGGGCGGAGATACGCAGTATTTT. Amino acid sequence: CASSPAGGGDTQYF.

The table lists this clone with a count of one. This chain uses TRBV27 with TRBJ2-1, with 11 bases aligning to TRBD2. Germline values: CDR1 MNHEY, CDR2 SMNVEV (reference sequence). Unmatched junction bases numbered 10, after V lost 5 bases and J lost 4 bases. This CDR3 is 17 amino acids long. The chain's CDR3 is CASSTGGGLAVYNEQFF. The CDR3 DNA is TGTGCCAGCAGTACCGGTGGGGGACTAGCGGTTTACAATGAGCAGTTCTTC.

The V call is TRBV29-1, the J call TRBJ2-1; no clear D. CDR3 length equals 9 residues. CDR1 SQVTM and CDR2 ANQGSEA come from the germline V gene. V lost 7 bases and J 5 bases, leaving 3 bases between the germline ends. The CDR3, as DNA: TGCAGCGCAGACAATGAGCAGTTCTTC. Translated, it gives CSADNEQFF.

The rearrangement uses TRBV2 and TRBJ2-6, with D possibly matching TRBD1 (6 bases). The CDR3 runs 14 residues. Germline V gene lookup returns CDR1 SNHLY and CDR2 FYNNEI. V shed 7 bases and J shed 1 base, with 8 bases lying between them. The CDR3 loop is CASTDRSGANVLTF. The CDR3 nucleotides are TGTGCCAGCACGGACAGATCTGGGGCCAACGTCCTGACTTTC.

The chain combines TRBV7-3 with TRBJ2-1; D might be TRBD2 (6 bases). Trimming took 5 bases from V and 3 from J, leaving 14 bases between them. The CDR3 contains 15 residues. Germline assignment: CDR1 SGHTA and CDR2 FQGTGA. The CDR3 bases are TGTGCCAGCAGCCCGGTGGCGGGACTCTACAATGAGCAGTTCTTC. Its translation: CASSPVAGLYNEQFF.

The chain links TRBV18 to TRBJ2-4; 12 bases are shared with TRBD2. The germline gives CDR1 KGHSH, CDR2 LQKENI. CDR3 length equals 15 residues. V shed 6 bases and J 8 bases; nucleotides not matched to a gene: 8. The DNA for the CDR3 is TGTGCCAGCTCCCGCGGACTAGCGGGACTGGACATTCAGTACTTC. Residues: CASSRGLAGLDIQYF.

The sample holds a few counts of this clone. In DNA form, the CDR3 reads TGCAGCGTAACTCGACAGGGCCTATATGGCTACACCTTC. As protein: CSVTRQGLYGYTF. V and J are TRBV29-1 and TRBJ1-2, with 7 bases matching TRBD1. The CDR3 consists of 13 residues. Germline assignment: CDR1 SQVTM and CDR2 ANQGSEA. V shed 6 bases, J shed 5 bases, and the junction held 9 bases outside the gene matches.

The rearrangement joins TRBV5-1 to TRBJ1-2, with TRBD1 matching over 12 bases. CDR1 SGHRS and CDR2 YFSETQ come from the germline V gene. V lost 3 bases to trimming and J lost 6 bases; unmatched junction nucleotides: 3. The CDR3 spans 14 residues. The CDR3 coding sequence is TGCGCCAGCAGCTCGGGACAGGGGGCGGATGGCTACACCTTC. Protein sequence: CASSSGQGADGYTF.

This sequence joins TRBV18 and TRBJ2-5, with TRBD2 identical over 12 bases. The CDR3 extends over 15 amino acids. Trimming at V came to 2 bases and at J to 5 bases, leaving 3 bases not matched to a gene. In germline, CDR1 is KGHSH, CDR2 LQKENI. The CDR3 here is CASSPGLAGSETQYF. Here the CDR3 DNA reads TGTGCCAGCTCACCAGGACTAGCGGGAAGTGAGACCCAGTACTTC.

CDR3 region: CASSSKPGLGYEQYF. As DNA, the CDR3 is TGTGCCAGCAGCTCGAAACCGGGACTAGGCTACGAGCAGTACTTC. V usage is TRBV7-2 and J usage is TRBJ2-7, with 8 nucleotides matching TRBD2. The trim removed 4 bases at V and 3 bases at J, leaving 8 bases unmatched. Germline loops: CDR1 SGHTA, CDR2 FQGNSA. The CDR3 covers 15 residues.

The CDR3: CASRLTGTGSEAFF. Written as DNA, the CDR3 is TGTGCCAGCAGGCTAACCGGGACAGGGAGTGAAGCTTTCTTT. The chain employs TRBV6-4 and TRBJ1-1; TRBD1 agrees at 9 bases. The length of the CDR3 is 14 residues. Per the germline V gene, CDR1 is MRHNA and CDR2 is SNTAGT. With V trimmed by 6 bases and J by 7 bases, 9 bases remained unmatched.

In this sample, this clone is large. The V gene is TRBV4-3, the J gene TRBJ1-3; D ambiguous. CDR1 LGHNA and CDR2 YSLEER come from the germline V gene. The CDR3 covers 17 residues. Trimming left V 1 base short and J 0 bases short, with 13 bases between. This chain's CDR3 is CASSQGYRDNSGNTIYF. The CDR3 DNA sequence: TGCGCCAGCAGCCAAGGCTACCGGGATAACTCTGGAAACACCATATATTTT.

V usage is TRBV7-9 and J usage is TRBJ2-5; TRBD2 might be the D (5 bases). The germline V gene has CDR1 SEHNR and CDR2 FQNEAQ (reference sequence). V shed 6 bases and J shed 1 base, with 21 bases lying between them. The CDR3 consists of 17 residues. This CDR3 is CASSPGYGGESQETQYF. The DNA of the CDR3 is TGTGCCAGCAGTCCCGGCTACGGAGGTGAGAGCCAAGAGACCCAGTACTTC.